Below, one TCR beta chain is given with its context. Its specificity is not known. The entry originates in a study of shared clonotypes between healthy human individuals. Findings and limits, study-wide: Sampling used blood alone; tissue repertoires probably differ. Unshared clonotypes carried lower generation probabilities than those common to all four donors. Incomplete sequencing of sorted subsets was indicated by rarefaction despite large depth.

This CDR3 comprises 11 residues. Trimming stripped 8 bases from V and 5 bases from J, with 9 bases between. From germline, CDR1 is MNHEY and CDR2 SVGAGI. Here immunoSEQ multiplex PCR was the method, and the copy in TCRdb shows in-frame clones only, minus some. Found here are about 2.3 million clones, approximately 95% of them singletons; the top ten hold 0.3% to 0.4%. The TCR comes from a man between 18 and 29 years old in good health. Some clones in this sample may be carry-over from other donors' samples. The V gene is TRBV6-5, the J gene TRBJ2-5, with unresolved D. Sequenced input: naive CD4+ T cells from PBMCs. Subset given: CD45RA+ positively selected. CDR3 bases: TGTGCCAGCGGGCGTATGGAGACCCAGTACTTC. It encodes CASGRMETQYF.